The 6 T cell receptor beta chains below come from one sample, sequenced in a study of T cells in Graves' hyperthyroidism and ophthalmopathy. Amplified regions were TCR beta CDR3 sequences from RNA transcripts. The HTBI primer set served for first-round RT-PCR of the TCR CDR3. Each CDR3 protein gets one entry after TCRdb re-called the multiplex PCR reads with MiXCR. Found here are about 550,000 distinct CDR3 sequences, roughly 20% of them singletons; the top ten hold around a quarter. Input material: blood. The source is a man aged 18 to 29 with Graves' hyperthyroidism.

This clonotype occurred many times. The chain has TRBV2 and TRBJ1-2, with 9 bases that match TRBD1. This CDR3 is built from 16 residues. The V gene end was trimmed by 0 bases and the J gene end by 7 bases; junction bases not matched to a gene: 9. Germline V CDR1 and CDR2: SNHLY, FYNNEI. CDR3 in amino acids: CASSEALGTGRTGYTF. As DNA, the CDR3 is TGTGCCAGCAGTGAAGCCCTCGGGACAGGGCGGACTGGCTACACCTTC.

This clonotype was observed many times. The CDR3 sequence is CSALITGQVNQPQHF. In DNA, the CDR3 is TGCAGTGCCTTAATCACGGGACAGGTAAATCAGCCCCAGCATTTT. The rearrangement joins TRBV20-1 to TRBJ1-5, with 8 nucleotides matching TRBD1. In germline, CDR1 is DFQATT, CDR2 SNEGSKA (reference sequence). The CDR3 is 15 amino acids. Unmatched junction bases numbered 11, after V lost 6 bases and J lost 4 bases.

This clonotype was detected a few times. The chain combines TRBV28 with TRBJ1-1, with TRBD1 identical over 9 bases. V lost 5 bases to trimming and J lost 3 bases; unmatched junction nucleotides: 7. This CDR3 contains 15 residues. Germline CDR1 is MDHEN and CDR2 is SYDVKM. CDR3 in DNA: TGTGCCAGCAGTGCCCCACAGGGGGCGTACACTGAAGCTTTCTTT. Protein sequence: CASSAPQGAYTEAFF.

This clonotype was recorded a few times. The chain couples TRBV28 to TRBJ1-3, with D possibly being TRBD1 (6 bases). Germline loops: CDR1 MDHEN, CDR2 SYDVKM. Trimming left V 6 bases short and J 0 bases short, with 24 bases between. The CDR3 spans 19 residues. For the CDR3, the DNA is TGTGCCAGCAGACCTCAAGGGCAGGGGACGAAGAGCTCTGGAAACACCATATATTTT. This gives the protein CASRPQGQGTKSSGNTIYF.

This clonotype has ten or more counts. V and J are TRBV29-1 and TRBJ1-2; weak D call: TRBD1 (5 bases). Germline-derived CDR1 and CDR2 are SQVTM and ANQGSEA. The CDR3 loop spans 12 amino acids. Trimming left V 4 bases short and J 3 bases short, with 9 bases between. CDR3 bases: TGCAGCGTTGGACAGAGGGACTATGGCTACACCTTC. Translation gives CSVGQRDYGYTF.

The chain carries TRBV3-1 and TRBJ2-7, with TRBD2 as a possible D gene (5 bases). The CDR3 contains 14 residues. V lost 1 base and J lost 1, with 8 bases in between. Germline CDR1 reads LGHDT; CDR2 reads YNNKEL (reference sequence). The CDR3 here is CASSQVKRSYEQYF. CDR3 DNA: TGTGCCAGCAGCCAAGTCAAGCGGTCCTACGAGCAGTACTTC.